Listed below are T cell receptor beta chains from one sample, sequenced in a study of blood T cell repertoires in COVID-19. The method was immunoSEQ multiplex PCR; TCRdb's version includes in-frame clones alone and lacks a portion of them. In the table there are about 270,000 clones, about 89% of which are singletons. The sequenced sample consisted of PBMCs or T cells enriched from blood (not recorded which). The receptors were sampled from a woman between 18 and 29 years old who had recovered from COVID-19. Each CDR3 is given without its conserved first and last residue. D genes are given only for firm matches. Expanded clones are given a class, and other clones once, few, many or no size at all.

CDR3aa: ASSLAGGSLH
abundance: NA
d_gene: TRBD1
j_gene: TRBJ1-6
v_gene: TRBV11-2

CDR3aa: ASSGTGLAQY
abundance: NA
d_gene: TRBD1
j_gene: TRBJ2-3
v_gene: TRBV19

CDR3aa: ASSLGGGNEQY
abundance: once
d_gene: TRBD2
j_gene: TRBJ2-7
v_gene: TRBV27

CDR3aa: ASSPDRHEQY
abundance: NA
d_gene: NA
j_gene: TRBJ2-7
v_gene: TRBV28

CDR3aa: ASSFGRIPGQGNYGYT
abundance: NA
d_gene: TRBD1
j_gene: TRBJ1-2
v_gene: TRBV7-8

CDR3aa: ASSLVGGNTIY
abundance: once
d_gene: NA
j_gene: TRBJ1-3
v_gene: TRBV7-9

CDR3aa: ASSPGSSYNEQF
abundance: NA
d_gene: NA
j_gene: TRBJ2-1
v_gene: TRBV27

CDR3aa: AISEITGATYNEQF
abundance: NA
d_gene: TRBD1
j_gene: TRBJ2-1
v_gene: TRBV10-3

CDR3aa: ASSSPRDRDYYEQY
abundance: NA
d_gene: TRBD1
j_gene: TRBJ2-7
v_gene: TRBV6-5

CDR3aa: ASSSSREGTIPTYEQY
abundance: NA
d_gene: TRBD2
j_gene: TRBJ2-7
v_gene: TRBV28

CDR3aa: ASSLISSGRNEQF
abundance: NA
d_gene: TRBD2
j_gene: TRBJ2-1
v_gene: TRBV5-1

CDR3aa: ASSPGVPNSEIFTDTQY
abundance: once
d_gene: NA
j_gene: TRBJ2-3
v_gene: TRBV3-1/TRBV3-2

CDR3aa: ASSEAPGQPQH
abundance: NA
d_gene: NA
j_gene: TRBJ1-5
v_gene: TRBV6-1

CDR3aa: ASGFTPLLDRNYGYT
abundance: NA
d_gene: NA
j_gene: TRBJ1-2
v_gene: TRBV12-5

CDR3aa: ASREGQSYEQY
abundance: NA
d_gene: NA
j_gene: TRBJ2-7
v_gene: TRBV6-1

CDR3aa: ASSAGTGSGTGELF
abundance: NA
d_gene: TRBD1
j_gene: TRBJ2-2
v_gene: TRBV9

CDR3aa: ASEGSAGDTQY
abundance: NA
d_gene: NA
j_gene: TRBJ2-3
v_gene: TRBV18

CDR3aa: ASSLGVIGTGLTGELF
abundance: NA
d_gene: TRBD1
j_gene: TRBJ2-2
v_gene: TRBV11-2

CDR3aa: ASSLDPTYSNYGYT
abundance: NA
d_gene: NA
j_gene: TRBJ1-2
v_gene: TRBV11-2

CDR3aa: ASSPSGGAPNEQF
abundance: once
d_gene: TRBD2
j_gene: TRBJ2-1
v_gene: TRBV18

CDR3aa: ASSVGPGTSGDRSYNEQF
abundance: NA
d_gene: TRBD2
j_gene: TRBJ2-1
v_gene: TRBV9

CDR3aa: ASSSQGTYGYT
abundance: once
d_gene: NA
j_gene: TRBJ1-2
v_gene: TRBV7-3

CDR3aa: ASSLRGPNYGYT
abundance: few
d_gene: NA
j_gene: TRBJ1-2
v_gene: TRBV28

CDR3aa: ASSLDISYNEQF
abundance: NA
d_gene: NA
j_gene: TRBJ2-1
v_gene: TRBV5-1

CDR3aa: ATSEILGGPQH
abundance: NA
d_gene: NA
j_gene: TRBJ1-5
v_gene: TRBV24-1

CDR3aa: ASSLDGTRNSYEQY
abundance: NA
d_gene: NA
j_gene: TRBJ2-7
v_gene: TRBV5-6

CDR3aa: ASSLALGDSPNIQY
abundance: NA
d_gene: TRBD1
j_gene: TRBJ2-4
v_gene: TRBV4-1

CDR3aa: ASSPRTSGRPTGELF
abundance: NA
d_gene: TRBD2
j_gene: TRBJ2-2
v_gene: TRBV9

CDR3aa: ASSHEGGSTDTQY
abundance: NA
d_gene: NA
j_gene: TRBJ2-3
v_gene: TRBV9

CDR3aa: ASSPGQTNTEAF
abundance: NA
d_gene: NA
j_gene: TRBJ1-1
v_gene: TRBV5-1

CDR3aa: ASRGLALLSGANVLT
abundance: NA
d_gene: NA
j_gene: TRBJ2-6
v_gene: TRBV27

CDR3aa: ASSPQGARNTIY
abundance: NA
d_gene: NA
j_gene: TRBJ1-3
v_gene: TRBV7-6

CDR3aa: ATSPMATAYEQY
abundance: once
d_gene: NA
j_gene: TRBJ2-7
v_gene: TRBV15

CDR3aa: ASTPDRANTEAF
abundance: NA
d_gene: TRBD1
j_gene: TRBJ1-1
v_gene: TRBV5-4